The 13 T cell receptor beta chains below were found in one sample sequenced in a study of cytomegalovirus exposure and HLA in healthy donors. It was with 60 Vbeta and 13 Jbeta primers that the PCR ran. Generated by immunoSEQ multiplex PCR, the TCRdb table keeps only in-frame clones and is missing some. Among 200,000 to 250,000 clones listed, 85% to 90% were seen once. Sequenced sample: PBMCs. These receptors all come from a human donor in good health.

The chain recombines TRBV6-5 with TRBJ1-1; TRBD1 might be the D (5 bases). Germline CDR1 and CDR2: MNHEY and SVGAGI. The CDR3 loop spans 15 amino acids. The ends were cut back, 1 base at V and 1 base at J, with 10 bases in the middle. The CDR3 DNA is TGTGCCAGCAGTTACTTTTGGACACCGAACACTGAAGCTTTCTTT. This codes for CASSYFWTPNTEAFF.

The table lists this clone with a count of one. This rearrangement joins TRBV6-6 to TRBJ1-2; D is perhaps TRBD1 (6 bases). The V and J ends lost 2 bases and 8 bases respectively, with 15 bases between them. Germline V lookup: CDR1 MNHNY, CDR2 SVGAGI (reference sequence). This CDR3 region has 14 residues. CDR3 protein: CASSYAEQGKGYTF. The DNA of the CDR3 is TGTGCCAGCAGTTACGCTGAACAGGGTAAAGGCTACACCTTC.

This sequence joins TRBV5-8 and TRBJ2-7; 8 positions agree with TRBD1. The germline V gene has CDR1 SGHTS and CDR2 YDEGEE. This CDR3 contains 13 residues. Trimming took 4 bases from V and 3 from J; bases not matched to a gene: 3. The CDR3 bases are TGTGCCAGCAGCCGCGACAGGGGCTACGAGCAGTACTTC. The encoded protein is CASSRDRGYEQYF.

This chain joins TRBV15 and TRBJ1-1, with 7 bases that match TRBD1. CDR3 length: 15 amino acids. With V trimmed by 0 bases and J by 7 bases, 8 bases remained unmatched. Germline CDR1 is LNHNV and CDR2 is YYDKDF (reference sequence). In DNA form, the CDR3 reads TGTGCCACCAGCAGAGATTGGGGAACAGGGGTTGAAGCTTTCTTT. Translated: CATSRDWGTGVEAFF.

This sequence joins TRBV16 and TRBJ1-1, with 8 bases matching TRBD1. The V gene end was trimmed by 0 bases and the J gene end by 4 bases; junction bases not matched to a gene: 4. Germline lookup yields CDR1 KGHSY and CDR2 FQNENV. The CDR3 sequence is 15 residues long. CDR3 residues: CASSQSFQGATEAFF. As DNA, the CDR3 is TGTGCCAGCAGCCAATCTTTTCAGGGGGCCACTGAAGCTTTCTTT.

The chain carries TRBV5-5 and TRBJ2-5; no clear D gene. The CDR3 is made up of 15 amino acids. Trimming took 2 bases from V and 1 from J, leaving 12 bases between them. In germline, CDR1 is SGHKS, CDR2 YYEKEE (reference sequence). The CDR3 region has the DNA TGTGCCAGCAGCTTAGCATCTGTTTTCCAAGAGACCCAGTACTTC. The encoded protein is CASSLASVFQETQYF.

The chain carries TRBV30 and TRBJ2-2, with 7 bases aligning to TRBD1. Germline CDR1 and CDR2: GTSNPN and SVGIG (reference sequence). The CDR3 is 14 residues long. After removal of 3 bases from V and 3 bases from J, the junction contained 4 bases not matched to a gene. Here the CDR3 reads CAWRTGSDTGELFF. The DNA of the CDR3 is TGTGCCTGGAGGACAGGGTCGGACACCGGGGAGCTGTTTTTT.

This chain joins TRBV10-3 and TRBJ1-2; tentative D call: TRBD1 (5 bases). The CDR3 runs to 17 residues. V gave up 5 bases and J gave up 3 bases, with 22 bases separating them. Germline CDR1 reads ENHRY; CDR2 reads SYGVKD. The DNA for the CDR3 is TGTGCCATCAGTCCGGCACCCTGGCGAAGGGGCGACTATGGCTACACCTTC. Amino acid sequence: CAISPAPWRRGDYGYTF.

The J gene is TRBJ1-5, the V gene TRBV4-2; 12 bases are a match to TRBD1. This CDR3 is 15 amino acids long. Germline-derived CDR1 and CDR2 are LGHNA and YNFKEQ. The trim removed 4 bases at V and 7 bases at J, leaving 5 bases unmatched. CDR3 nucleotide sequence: TGTGCCAGCAGCCTGGGACAGGGGGCAGGGCAGCCCCAGCATTTT. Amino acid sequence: CASSLGQGAGQPQHF.

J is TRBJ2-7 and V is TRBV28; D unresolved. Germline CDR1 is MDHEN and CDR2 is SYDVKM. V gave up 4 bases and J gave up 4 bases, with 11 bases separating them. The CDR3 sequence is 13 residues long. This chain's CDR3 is CASSYEGRYEQYF. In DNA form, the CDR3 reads TGTGCCAGCAGTTACGAAGGCAGGTACGAGCAGTACTTC.

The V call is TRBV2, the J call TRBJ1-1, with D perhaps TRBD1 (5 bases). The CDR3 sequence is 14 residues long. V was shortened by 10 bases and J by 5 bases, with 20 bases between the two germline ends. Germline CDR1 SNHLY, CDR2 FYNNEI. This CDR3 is CATKQAGVGTEAFF. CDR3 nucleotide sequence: TGTGCCACCAAGCAGGCGGGGGTGGGTACTGAAGCTTTCTTT.

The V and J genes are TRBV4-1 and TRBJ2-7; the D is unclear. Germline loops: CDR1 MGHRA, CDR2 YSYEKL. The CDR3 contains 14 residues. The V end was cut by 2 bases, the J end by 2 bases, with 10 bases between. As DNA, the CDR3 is TGCGCCAGCAGCCAATATGCAGCGACCTACGAGCAGTACTTC. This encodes CASSQYAATYEQYF.

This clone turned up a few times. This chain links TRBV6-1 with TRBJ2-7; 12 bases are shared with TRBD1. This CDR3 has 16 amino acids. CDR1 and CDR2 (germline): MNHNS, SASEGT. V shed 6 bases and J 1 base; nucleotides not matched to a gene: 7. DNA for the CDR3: TGTGCCAGCAGCGAACAGGGACAGGGGGCTTCCTACGAGCAGTACTTC. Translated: CASSEQGQGASYEQYF.